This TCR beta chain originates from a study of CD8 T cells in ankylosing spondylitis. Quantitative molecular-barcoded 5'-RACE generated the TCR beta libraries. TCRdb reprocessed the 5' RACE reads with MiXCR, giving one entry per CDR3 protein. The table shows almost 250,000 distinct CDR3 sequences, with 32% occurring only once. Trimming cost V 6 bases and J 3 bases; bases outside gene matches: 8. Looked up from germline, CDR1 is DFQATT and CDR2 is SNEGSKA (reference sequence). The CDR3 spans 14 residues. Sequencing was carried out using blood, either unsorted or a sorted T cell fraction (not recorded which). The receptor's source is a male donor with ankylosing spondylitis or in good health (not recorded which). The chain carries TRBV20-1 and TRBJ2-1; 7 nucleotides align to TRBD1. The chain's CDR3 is CSALGDRLYNEQFF. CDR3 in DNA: TGCAGTGCCCTGGGGGACAGACTCTACAATGAGCAGTTCTTC.